A selection of T cell receptor beta chains follows, all from one sample in a study of early T cells in non-severe SARS-CoV-2 infection. TCRdb re-called the 5' RACE reads with MiXCR, one entry per CDR3 protein. The sample yields about 29,000 distinct CDR3 sequences, roughly 4.5% seen once. Sequencing was carried out using whole blood. These TCRs come from an adult who was a healthcare worker with PCR-confirmed SARS-CoV-2 infection or an uninfected control (not recorded which). CDR3s include the opening cysteine and the closing phenylalanine or tryptophan. The order of the fields is J gene, clone size, V gene, D gene, CDR3 DNA, CDR3 protein. A D gene is named only where the DNA matches it firmly. Clone size is not always given. Where it is, it says once, few, many or a class for expanded clones.

TRBJ2-3	-	TRBV10-3	-	TGTGCCATCAGTGACCCGGGACATCACACAGATACGCAGTATTTT	CAISDPGHHTDTQYF
TRBJ2-1	-	TRBV7-9	-	TGTGCCAGCAGCCAAGAATACAATGAGCAGTTCTTC	CASSQEYNEQFF
TRBJ2-7	many	TRBV6-2/TRBV6-3	-	TGTGCCAGCAGTTACCGCGGAGCGACCTACGAGCAGTACTTC	CASSYRGATYEQYF
TRBJ1-6	many	TRBV18	TRBD1	TGTGCCAGCTCACCCCTGACAGGGGAAAATTCACCCCTCCACTTT	CASSPLTGENSPLHF
TRBJ2-5	many	TRBV10-2	TRBD2	TGCGCCAGCAGTATCACTAGCGGAGGGGGGGAGACCCAGTACTTC	CASSITSGGGETQYF
TRBJ1-6	many	TRBV7-9	-	TGTGCCAGCAGCTTAGGCAGCTCTTCACCCCTCCACTTT	CASSLGSSSPLHF
TRBJ2-1	-	TRBV10-2	-	TGCGCCAGCAGTGAGAGAGGGATTGAGCAGTTCTTC	CASSERGIEQFF
TRBJ1-1	many	TRBV6-2/TRBV6-3	-	TGTGCCAGCAGTTACTCGCTCAAGGAGATGAACACTGAAGCTTTCTTT	CASSYSLKEMNTEAFF
TRBJ2-3	-	TRBV14	-	TGTGCCAGCAGCCAAGGTGCGACCCCCCTCATATTTCGGGATACGCAGTATTTT	CASSQGATPLIFRDTQYF
TRBJ2-7	many	TRBV7-9	TRBD2	TGTGCCAGCAGCCCCGGGGGGGCCTACGAGCAGTACTTC	CASSPGGAYEQYF
TRBJ2-4	few	TRBV7-2	TRBD2	TGTGCCAGCAGCTTAGCCCCGACTAGCGGGAGTAACATTCAGTACTTC	CASSLAPTSGSNIQYF
TRBJ2-3	few	TRBV7-8	TRBD1	TGTGCCAGCAGCCCGGGGACAGCGACAGATACGCAGTATTTT	CASSPGTATDTQYF
TRBJ2-2	many	TRBV2	-	TGTGCCAGCACCAGGGTGGTTACCGGGGAGCTGTTTTTT	CASTRVVTGELFF
TRBJ2-1	few	TRBV9	-	TGTGCCAGCAGCCTTCAAGGAGCGGGTGAGCAGTTCTTC	CASSLQGAGEQFF
TRBJ1-2	many	TRBV18	-	TGTGCCAGCTCACCCTTATCAGGGGATCGCTATGGCTACACCTTC	CASSPLSGDRYGYTF
TRBJ2-3	-	TRBV5-5	TRBD1	TGTGCCAGCAGCTTGCGACAGGGGGATACGCAGTATTTT	CASSLRQGDTQYF
TRBJ2-1	few	TRBV24-1	TRBD2	TGTGCCACCAGTGATTTGTCGGGAGGGCCTGAGGATGAGCAGTTCTTC	CATSDLSGGPEDEQFF
TRBJ2-3	few	TRBV3-1	-	TGTGCCAGCAGCCCCACTGACCTCCGGGATACGCAGTATTTT	CASSPTDLRDTQYF
TRBJ2-4	-	TRBV29-1	-	TGCAGCGTTGTAGGGGGAATAGCCAAAAACATTCAGTACTTC	CSVVGGIAKNIQYF
TRBJ2-1	few	TRBV19	-	TGTGCCAGTAGTTCCTTCGACAGGACCGGGGATGAGCAGTTCTTC	CASSSFDRTGDEQFF
TRBJ2-2	few	TRBV7-3	TRBD1	TGTGCCAGCAGCTCCGGACAGGGGGCGGTCGGGGAGCTGTTTTTT	CASSSGQGAVGELFF
TRBJ2-3	-	TRBV4-2	-	TGTGCCAGCAGCCAAGATCTCCCAGATACGCAGTATTTT	CASSQDLPDTQYF
TRBJ1-3	few	TRBV12-3/TRBV12-4	-	TGTGCCAGCAGTTATACAGGGAGTCTACGGAGCTCTGGAAACACCATATATTTT	CASSYTGSLRSSGNTIYF
TRBJ2-7	many	TRBV27	TRBD2	TGTGCCAGCAGTTTCAATCCGGGACTAGCGGGGGGGCTGGCCTTC	CASSFNPGLAGGLAF
TRBJ2-2	few	TRBV29-1	-	TGCAGCGCCCACGGTCTGCTGAACACCGGGGAGCTGTTTTTT	CSAHGLLNTGELFF